What follows are 18 T cell receptor beta chains derived from one specimen sequenced in a study of blood T cell repertoires in COVID-19. The assay was immunoSEQ multiplex PCR, and TCRdb's table has in-frame clones only and misses some. The sample includes about 110,000 clones, roughly 91% of them seen just once. The sample was peripheral blood. The receptors were sampled from a woman aged 45-60 years with acute or convalescent COVID-19.

This clone showed up just once. The chain carries TRBV5-4 and TRBJ2-2; a possible D gene is TRBD2 (6 bases). V was trimmed by 4 bases and J by 3 bases, leaving 10 bases between them. CDR1 and CDR2 from the germline V gene are SGHNT and YYREEE (reference sequence). The CDR3 is 14 amino acids. DNA of the CDR3: TGTGCCAGCAGCGAACTAGCTCACACCGGGGAGCTGTTTTTT. It is translated as CASSELAHTGELFF.

The gene calls are TRBV6-4 and TRBJ1-5; D perhaps matches TRBD1 (5 bases). The V end was cut by 3 bases, the J end by 3 bases, with 12 bases between. The germline V gene encodes CDR1 MRHNA and CDR2 SNTAGT. The CDR3 totals 15 residues. The CDR3 DNA reads as TGTGCCAGCAGTGAAATTCCAGGGATCAATCAGCCCCAGCATTTT. This codes for CASSEIPGINQPQHF.

The gene calls are TRBV5-5 and TRBJ1-2, with D uncertain. V was cut by 3 bases and J by 1 base, with 13 bases left in between. The CDR3 totals 15 residues. Per the germline V gene, CDR1 is SGHKS and CDR2 is YYEKEE (reference sequence). CDR3 amino acids: CASSSPGRHNYGYTF. The CDR3 DNA follows: TGTGCCAGCAGCTCTCCCGGGAGGCATAACTATGGCTACACCTTC.

The rearrangement uses TRBV7-8 and TRBJ2-4, with no clear D. V lost 5 bases and J lost 0, with 17 bases in between. CDR1 and CDR2 (germline): SGHVS, FQNEAQ. The CDR3 is 17 amino acids. CDR3 loop: CASSLPSEALAKNIQYF. The DNA of the CDR3 is TGTGCCAGCAGCCTACCGTCCGAGGCACTAGCCAAAAACATTCAGTACTTC.

The chain has TRBV4-1 and TRBJ2-2; TRBD1 aligns across 9 bases. V was clipped by 4 bases and J by 3 bases; unmatched bases: 3. The length of the CDR3 is 15 residues. Germline V lookup: CDR1 MGHRA, CDR2 YSYEKL. The CDR3 is CASSLRDRDTGELFF. CDR3 bases: TGCGCCAGCAGCCTCCGGGACAGGGACACCGGGGAGCTGTTTTTT.

This clone occurred once. This sequence joins TRBV2 and TRBJ2-5; 12 bases line up with TRBD2. V was clipped by 4 bases and J by 6 bases; unmatched bases: 6. Germline loops: CDR1 SNHLY, CDR2 FYNNEI. The CDR3 loop spans 15 amino acids. This CDR3 is CASSVPSGRGQTQYF. The CDR3 nucleotides are TGTGCCAGCAGTGTCCCTAGCGGGAGGGGTCAGACCCAGTACTTC. Full variable domain (remainder filled in from reference TRBV2 and TRBJ2-5): EPEVTQTPSHQVTQMGQEVILRCVPISNHLYFYWYRQILGQKVEFLVSFYNNEISEKSEIFDDQFSVERPDGSNFTLKIRSTKLEDSAMYFCASSVPSGRGQTQYFGPGTRLLVL.

J is TRBJ2-1 and V is TRBV5-1; 10 bases are shared with TRBD1. Germline V gene lookup returns CDR1 SGHRS and CDR2 YFSETQ. The CDR3 runs 13 residues. J lost 12 bases, V lost 2 bases, and 5 bases had no gene match. The CDR3 protein is CASSLLDRGAQFF. The CDR3 nucleotides read TGCGCCAGCAGCTTACTGGACAGGGGGGCGCAGTTCTTC.

J is TRBJ2-3 and V is TRBV9, with 15 bases aligning to TRBD2. J was trimmed by 2 bases and V by 4 bases; bases with no gene match: 8. Germline V gene lookup returns CDR1 SGDLS and CDR2 YYNGEE. The CDR3 sequence is 18 residues long. The CDR3 bases are TGTGCCAGCAGCTCGGGACTAGCGGGAGGTTTAAACACAGATACGCAGTATTTT. Amino acids: CASSSGLAGGLNTDTQYF. The full variable domain, with the rest looked up from reference TRBV9 and TRBJ2-3, is DSGVTQTPKHLITATGQRVTLRCSPRSGDLSVYWYQQSLDQGLQFLIQYYNGEERAKGNILERFSAQQFPDLHSELNLSSLELGDSALYFCASSSGLAGGLNTDTQYFGPGTRLTVL.

The chain links TRBV19 to TRBJ1-1; 9 nucleotides agree with TRBD1. V dropped 3 bases and J dropped 7; count of bases not matched to a gene: 9. In germline, CDR1 is LNHDA, CDR2 SQIVND (reference sequence). The CDR3 runs to 15 residues. The chain's CDR3 is CASSISGTGTVEAFF. The CDR3 DNA reads as TGTGCCAGTAGTATCTCCGGGACAGGGACGGTTGAAGCTTTCTTT.

The CDR3 spells CSVAGQTNYEQYF. CDR3 sequence (DNA): TGCAGCGTGGCGGGGCAAACGAACTACGAGCAGTACTTC. V gene TRBV29-1 combines with J gene TRBJ2-7; D might be TRBD2 (6 bases). Germline CDR1 reads SQVTM; CDR2 reads ANQGSEA. Trimming removed 6 bases from V and 3 bases from J, with 15 bases in between. This CDR3 region has 13 residues.

In its sample, this clone was seen once. V and J are TRBV21-1 and TRBJ2-1; the table gives TRBD2 as D, unverified against the DNA. TRBV21-1 is termed a pseudogene. The CDR3 has 16 amino acids. The CDR3 loop reads CASSKGRRNGYNEQFF. CDR3 nucleotides: TGTGCCAGCAGCAAAGGACGCAGAAACGGGTACAATGAGCAGTTCTTC.

The genes are TRBV29-1 and TRBJ2-3; 7 nucleotides align to TRBD2. V lost 7 bases, J lost 3 bases, and 10 bases stayed unmatched. The CDR3 loop spans 14 amino acids. CDR1 is SQVTM and CDR2 is ANQGSEA in the germline V gene. The CDR3 is CSGQLALVTDTQYF. Written as DNA, the CDR3 is TGCAGCGGTCAACTAGCGCTTGTGACAGATACGCAGTATTTT.

CDR3 bases: TGTGCCAGTAGCATGAGCTCCTACAATGAGCAGTTCTTC. Its protein is CASSMSSYNEQFF. The chain is built from TRBV19 and TRBJ2-1; no firm D call. Trimming cost V 6 bases and J 0 bases, with 6 bases left between them. CDR1 is LNHDA, CDR2 SQIVND, per germline (reference sequence). This CDR3 has 13 amino acids.

V gene TRBV18 combines with J gene TRBJ1-5; 7 nucleotides agree with TRBD1. Germline CDR1 reads KGHSH; CDR2 reads LQKENI. The CDR3 has 16 amino acids. With 0 bases clipped from V and 1 base from J, the junction kept 3 bases outside the gene matches. The CDR3 DNA is TGTGCCAGCTCACCACCAACGGACAGGAGCAATCAGCCCCAGCATTTT. This translates into CASSPPTDRSNQPQHF.

The chain's CDR3 is CASRKTTSGTYEQYF. CDR3 nucleotide sequence: TGTGCCAGCAGAAAAACCACTAGCGGGACCTACGAGCAGTACTTC. The chain employs TRBV11-2 and TRBJ2-7; 10 nucleotides match TRBD2. CDR3 length: 15 residues. J gave up 2 bases and V 6 bases, and 7 bases lay outside the gene matches. CDR1 is SGHAT and CDR2 is FQNNGV in the germline V gene.

This clone appeared once. The chain couples TRBV2 to TRBJ2-5; 9 bases align to TRBD1. Germline CDR1 reads SNHLY; CDR2 reads FYNNEI. V was pared by 1 base and J by 0 bases, with 6 bases of the junction left unmatched. This CDR3 is 17 amino acids long. The DNA for the CDR3 is TGTGCCAGCAGTGAAGGGACAGGGGATATAGACCAAGAGACCCAGTACTTC. The encoded protein is CASSEGTGDIDQETQYF.

The J gene is TRBJ1-2, the V gene TRBV5-8; TRBD1 is a possible D gene (5 bases). V was clipped by 0 bases and J by 4 bases, with 19 bases between them. The germline CDR1 and CDR2 sequences are SGHTS and YDEGEE. The CDR3 loop spans 17 amino acids. The CDR3 DNA sequence: TGTGCCAGCAGCTTGGGCTCAGGGTGGTTTAGGGCCTATGGCTACACCTTC. It specifies CASSLGSGWFRAYGYTF.

In this sample, this clone turned up once. The genes are TRBV3-1 (or the pseudogene TRBV3-2) and TRBJ2-1; TRBD2 matches 15 bases. This CDR3 has 20 amino acids. Germline V gene lookup returns CDR1 LGHDT and CDR2 YNNKEL (reference sequence). V shed 0 bases, J shed 9 bases, and the junction held 15 bases outside the gene matches. The CDR3: CASSQDLGTSGRKLIIEQFF. Written as DNA, the CDR3 is TGTGCCAGCAGCCAAGATCTTGGGACTAGCGGGAGGAAATTGATCATTGAGCAGTTCTTC.